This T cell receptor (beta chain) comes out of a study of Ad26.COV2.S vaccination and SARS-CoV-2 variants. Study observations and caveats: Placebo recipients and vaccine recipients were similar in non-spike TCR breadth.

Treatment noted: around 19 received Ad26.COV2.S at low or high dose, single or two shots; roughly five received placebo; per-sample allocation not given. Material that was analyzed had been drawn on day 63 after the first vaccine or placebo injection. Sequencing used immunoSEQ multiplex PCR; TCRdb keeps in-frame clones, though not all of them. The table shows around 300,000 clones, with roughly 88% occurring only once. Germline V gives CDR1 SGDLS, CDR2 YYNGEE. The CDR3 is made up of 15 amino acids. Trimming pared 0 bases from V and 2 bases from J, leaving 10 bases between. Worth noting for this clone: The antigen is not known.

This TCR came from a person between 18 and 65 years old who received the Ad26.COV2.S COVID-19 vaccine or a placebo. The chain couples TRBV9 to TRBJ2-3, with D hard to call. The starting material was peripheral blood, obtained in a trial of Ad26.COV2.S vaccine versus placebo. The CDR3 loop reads CASSVGSLPTDTQYF. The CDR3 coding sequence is TGTGCCAGCAGCGTAGGTTCGCTTCCCACAGATACGCAGTATTTT. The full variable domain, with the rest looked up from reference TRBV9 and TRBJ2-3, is DSGVTQTPKHLITATGQRVTLRCSPRSGDLSVYWYQQSLDQGLQFLIQYYNGEERAKGNILERFSAQQFPDLHSELNLSSLELGDSALYFCASSVGSLPTDTQYFGPGTRLTVL.